A selection of T cell receptor beta chains follows, all from one sample in a study of shared clonotypes between healthy human individuals. Repertoires were generated with immunoSEQ multiplex PCR, while TCRdb's copy carries only in-frame clones and drops some. This table holds around 1.1 million clones, roughly 74% found once. The source material was memory CD4+ T cells from PBMCs. All receptors derive from a man aged 18 to 30 in good health. Some clones in this sample may be carry-over from other donors' samples. The CDR3 runs from the conserved cysteine through the conserved F or W. The D gene is left open where the match is weak. Not every row has a clone size; where given, it reads once, few, many or a size class.

abundance: NA
v_gene: TRBV5-1
j_gene: TRBJ2-5
d_gene: TRBD1
CDR3aa: CASSPSQGVKETQYF
CDR3nt: TGCGCCAGCAGCCCGTCACAGGGGGTGAAGGAGACCCAGTACTTC

abundance: NA
v_gene: TRBV6-1
j_gene: TRBJ2-7
d_gene: NA
CDR3aa: CASSTDFVF
CDR3nt: TGTGCCAGCAGCACAGATTTTGTCTTC

abundance: NA
v_gene: TRBV18
j_gene: TRBJ2-2
d_gene: NA
CDR3aa: CASSPPTFRVTGELFF
CDR3nt: TGTGCCAGCTCACCCCCCACCTTCAGGGTCACCGGGGAGCTGTTTTTT

abundance: once
v_gene: TRBV19
j_gene: TRBJ2-2
d_gene: NA
CDR3aa: CASSLWTGGTGELFF
CDR3nt: TGTGCCAGTAGTCTCTGGACCGGCGGCACCGGGGAGCTGTTTTTT

abundance: NA
v_gene: TRBV30
j_gene: TRBJ2-7
d_gene: TRBD2
CDR3aa: CAWSGLAGYEQYF
CDR3nt: TGTGCCTGGAGCGGACTAGCGGGATACGAGCAGTACTTC

abundance: NA
v_gene: TRBV11-3
j_gene: TRBJ2-5
d_gene: NA
CDR3aa: CASSPSPLAEETQYF
CDR3nt: TGTGCCAGCAGCCCTAGCCCGTTAGCGGAAGAGACCCAGTACTTC

abundance: NA
v_gene: TRBV7-3
j_gene: TRBJ2-1
d_gene: NA
CDR3aa: CASSPRRSSYNEQFF
CDR3nt: TGTGCCAGCAGCCCAAGAAGGAGCTCCTACAATGAGCAGTTCTTC

abundance: many
v_gene: TRBV4-3
j_gene: TRBJ2-7
d_gene: TRBD1
CDR3aa: CASSQRTGKYEQYF
CDR3nt: TGCGCCAGCAGCCAACGGACAGGAAAATACGAGCAGTACTTC

abundance: NA
v_gene: TRBV6-5
j_gene: TRBJ2-4
d_gene: NA
CDR3aa: CASSYSSRRNIQYF
CDR3nt: TGTGCCAGCAGTTACTCGTCCCGGAGGAACATTCAGTACTTC

abundance: NA
v_gene: TRBV5-1
j_gene: TRBJ2-5
d_gene: TRBD2
CDR3aa: CASSLGTTSGPRKTQYF
CDR3nt: TGCGCCAGCAGCTTGGGGACGACTAGCGGGCCAAGAAAGACCCAGTACTTC

abundance: NA
v_gene: TRBV5-1
j_gene: TRBJ1-2
d_gene: TRBD1
CDR3aa: CASRGQVDYGYTF
CDR3nt: TGCGCCAGCAGAGGACAGGTCGACTATGGCTACACCTTC

abundance: NA
v_gene: TRBV5-6
j_gene: TRBJ2-2
d_gene: TRBD2
CDR3aa: CASSGGLAGQNTGELFF
CDR3nt: TGTGCCAGCAGCGGCGGACTAGCGGGCCAGAACACCGGGGAGCTGTTTTTT

abundance: once
v_gene: TRBV21-1
j_gene: TRBJ2-7
d_gene: NA
CDR3aa: CASSKEDRQIYYEQYF
CDR3nt: TGTGCCAGCAGCAAAGAGGACAGGCAAATCTACTACGAGCAGTACTTC

abundance: NA
v_gene: TRBV7-6
j_gene: TRBJ2-1
d_gene: TRBD1
CDR3aa: CASSPGTGVVYNEQFF
CDR3nt: TGTGCCAGCAGCCCGGGGACAGGGGTAGTCTACAATGAGCAGTTCTTC

abundance: NA
v_gene: TRBV14
j_gene: TRBJ2-7
d_gene: NA
CDR3aa: CASSQGQNSYEQYF
CDR3nt: TGTGCCAGCAGCCAAGGGCAGAACTCCTACGAGCAGTACTTC

abundance: NA
v_gene: TRBV10-3
j_gene: TRBJ2-2
d_gene: TRBD2
CDR3aa: CAIRDTGGRDTGELFF
CDR3nt: TGTGCCATCAGAGACACTGGCGGGAGGGACACCGGGGAGCTGTTTTTT

abundance: NA
v_gene: TRBV2
j_gene: TRBJ2-7
d_gene: NA
CDR3aa: CASSDGGSYEQYF
CDR3nt: TGTGCCAGCAGTGATGGGGGATCCTACGAGCAGTACTTC

abundance: many
v_gene: TRBV27
j_gene: TRBJ2-1
d_gene: NA
CDR3aa: CASSRTVNEQFF
CDR3nt: TGTGCCAGCAGCCGGACAGTCAATGAGCAGTTCTTC

abundance: NA
v_gene: TRBV6-5
j_gene: TRBJ2-5
d_gene: NA
CDR3aa: CASTPDLRETQYF
CDR3nt: TGTGCCAGCACGCCCGACCTCCGAGAGACCCAGTACTTC

abundance: NA
v_gene: TRBV19
j_gene: TRBJ2-1
d_gene: TRBD1
CDR3aa: CASRDRGHSNEQFF
CDR3nt: TGTGCCAGTCGGGACAGGGGGCATAGTAATGAGCAGTTCTTC

abundance: NA
v_gene: TRBV5-1
j_gene: TRBJ2-3
d_gene: TRBD2
CDR3aa: CASSPGTSARADTQYF
CDR3nt: TGCGCCAGCAGTCCCGGGACTAGCGCTAGGGCAGATACGCAGTATTTT

abundance: few
v_gene: TRBV19
j_gene: TRBJ1-2
d_gene: NA
CDR3aa: CASSPTAKVGYTF
CDR3nt: TGTGCCAGTAGTCCTACTGCCAAGGTTGGCTACACCTTC

abundance: NA
v_gene: TRBV6-1
j_gene: TRBJ2-5
d_gene: TRBD2
CDR3aa: CASTWPGGETQYF
CDR3nt: TGTGCCAGCACGTGGCCCGGGGGGGAGACCCAGTACTTC

abundance: many
v_gene: TRBV29-1
j_gene: TRBJ2-5
d_gene: TRBD1
CDR3aa: CSERGQQGTGTQYF
CDR3nt: TGCAGCGAACGGGGCCAACAGGGGACGGGGACCCAGTACTTC

abundance: NA
v_gene: TRBV5-1
j_gene: TRBJ2-3
d_gene: TRBD2
CDR3aa: CASSLETSGSTDTQYF
CDR3nt: TGCGCCAGCAGCTTGGAGACTAGCGGTAGCACAGATACGCAGTATTTT

abundance: NA
v_gene: TRBV21-1
j_gene: TRBJ2-7
d_gene: NA
CDR3aa: CASSKGRLAGGVSYEQYF
CDR3nt: TGTGCCAGCAGCAAAGGCCGGCTAGCGGGAGGCGTCTCCTACGAGCAGTACTTC

abundance: NA
v_gene: TRBV6-1
j_gene: TRBJ2-7
d_gene: NA
CDR3aa: CASSGRWGEGYEQYF
CDR3nt: TGTGCCAGCAGTGGACGCTGGGGCGAGGGCTACGAGCAGTACTTC

abundance: NA
v_gene: TRBV10-3
j_gene: TRBJ2-3
d_gene: NA
CDR3aa: CAISEGLGGPDTQYF
CDR3nt: TGTGCCATCAGTGAAGGACTTGGGGGTCCAGATACGCAGTATTTT

abundance: NA
v_gene: TRBV4-1
j_gene: TRBJ2-2
d_gene: NA
CDR3aa: CASSQDRGTTGELFF
CDR3nt: TGCGCCAGCAGCCAAGATCGGGGCACCACCGGGGAGCTGTTTTTT

abundance: NA
v_gene: TRBV7-9
j_gene: TRBJ1-5
d_gene: TRBD1
CDR3aa: CASSPLPQGANQPQHF
CDR3nt: TGTGCCAGCAGCCCTCTACCTCAGGGGGCGAATCAGCCCCAGCATTTT

abundance: few
v_gene: TRBV7-3
j_gene: TRBJ2-1
d_gene: NA
CDR3aa: CASSLTPAPGTDEQFF
CDR3nt: TGTGCCAGCAGCTTAACGCCGGCCCCGGGTACTGATGAGCAGTTCTTC

abundance: NA
v_gene: TRBV11-3
j_gene: TRBJ2-3
d_gene: NA
CDR3aa: CASSLGVADTQYF
CDR3nt: TGTGCCAGCAGCTTAGGTGTCGCAGATACGCAGTATTTT

abundance: NA
v_gene: TRBV28
j_gene: TRBJ1-1
d_gene: TRBD1
CDR3aa: CASGGQGALGTEAFF
CDR3nt: TGTGCCAGCGGGGGACAGGGGGCCCTAGGGACTGAAGCTTTCTTT

abundance: few
v_gene: TRBV5-1
j_gene: TRBJ1-2
d_gene: NA
CDR3aa: CASSLDSIYGYTF
CDR3nt: TGCGCCAGCAGCTTGGACAGCATCTATGGCTACACCTTC

abundance: NA
v_gene: TRBV28
j_gene: TRBJ1-5
d_gene: TRBD1
CDR3aa: CASSATGLLNQPQHF
CDR3nt: TGTGCCAGCAGTGCGACAGGGCTCCTCAATCAGCCCCAGCATTTT

abundance: NA
v_gene: TRBV27
j_gene: TRBJ1-1
d_gene: TRBD1
CDR3aa: CASSDRGEPLMNTEAFF
CDR3nt: TGTGCCAGCAGTGACAGGGGGGAACCACTCATGAACACTGAAGCTTTCTTT

abundance: NA
v_gene: TRBV6-5
j_gene: TRBJ1-4
d_gene: NA
CDR3aa: CASSYRGGGEKLFF
CDR3nt: TGTGCCAGCAGTTATAGGGGGGGTGGTGAAAAACTGTTTTTT

abundance: NA
v_gene: TRBV29-1
j_gene: TRBJ1-2
d_gene: NA
CDR3aa: CIISRGDNGYTF
CDR3nt: TGCATAATTAGTCGGGGGGATAATGGCTACACCTTC

abundance: NA
v_gene: TRBV13
j_gene: TRBJ2-1
d_gene: TRBD2
CDR3aa: CASSLVAGGYRDEQFF
CDR3nt: TGTGCCAGCAGCTTAGTAGCGGGAGGGTACCGGGATGAGCAGTTCTTC

abundance: NA
v_gene: TRBV5-1
j_gene: TRBJ2-7
d_gene: TRBD2
CDR3aa: CASSLAGTSGSYEQYF
CDR3nt: TGCGCCAGCAGCTTGGCCGGGACTAGCGGGAGCTACGAGCAGTACTTC

abundance: NA
v_gene: TRBV10-3
j_gene: TRBJ2-1
d_gene: TRBD2
CDR3aa: CAISGGTRGEQFF
CDR3nt: TGTGCCATCAGTGGGGGGACTAGAGGAGAGCAGTTCTTC

abundance: NA
v_gene: TRBV30
j_gene: TRBJ2-6
d_gene: TRBD1
CDR3aa: CAISRQGARSGANVLTF
CDR3nt: TGTGCTATTAGTCGGCAGGGGGCCCGCTCTGGGGCCAACGTCCTGACTTTC

abundance: NA
v_gene: TRBV7-9
j_gene: TRBJ2-1
d_gene: TRBD2
CDR3aa: CASSLVVAGGYNEQFF
CDR3nt: TGTGCCAGCAGCTTAGTGGTAGCGGGAGGTTACAATGAGCAGTTCTTC

abundance: NA
v_gene: TRBV7-8
j_gene: TRBJ1-5
d_gene: NA
CDR3aa: CASSLGAGAYSNQPQHF
CDR3nt: TGTGCCAGCAGCTTAGGGGCAGGAGCCTATAGCAATCAGCCCCAGCATTTT